This entry features one T cell receptor beta chain sequence. The sample belongs to a study of blood T cell repertoires in COVID-19. Across the whole study: The study drew acute and convalescent COVID-19 samples from the United States, Italy and Spain. PBMCs, B-cell-depleted T cells, or T cells provided the cDNA or gDNA that made up the material.

Here immunoSEQ multiplex PCR was the method, and the copy in TCRdb shows in-frame clones only, minus some. The top ten clones hold approximately 8.5% of a sample with fewer than 350,000 clones, roughly 90% of them seen once. The specimen sequenced was peripheral blood. The source of this sequence is a man aged 18 to 35 with active or convalescent COVID-19.

The CDR3: CASSKQGLSNQPQHF. The DNA of the CDR3 is TGTGCCAGCAGCAAACAGGGTCTAAGCAATCAGCCCCAGCATTTT. This chain connects TRBV9 to TRBJ1-5; perhaps TRBD1 as D (6 bases). Germline CDR1 reads SGDLS; CDR2 reads YYNGEE. Trimming took off 4 bases at V and 1 base at J, with 12 bases between the two ends. This CDR3 is 15 amino acids long.